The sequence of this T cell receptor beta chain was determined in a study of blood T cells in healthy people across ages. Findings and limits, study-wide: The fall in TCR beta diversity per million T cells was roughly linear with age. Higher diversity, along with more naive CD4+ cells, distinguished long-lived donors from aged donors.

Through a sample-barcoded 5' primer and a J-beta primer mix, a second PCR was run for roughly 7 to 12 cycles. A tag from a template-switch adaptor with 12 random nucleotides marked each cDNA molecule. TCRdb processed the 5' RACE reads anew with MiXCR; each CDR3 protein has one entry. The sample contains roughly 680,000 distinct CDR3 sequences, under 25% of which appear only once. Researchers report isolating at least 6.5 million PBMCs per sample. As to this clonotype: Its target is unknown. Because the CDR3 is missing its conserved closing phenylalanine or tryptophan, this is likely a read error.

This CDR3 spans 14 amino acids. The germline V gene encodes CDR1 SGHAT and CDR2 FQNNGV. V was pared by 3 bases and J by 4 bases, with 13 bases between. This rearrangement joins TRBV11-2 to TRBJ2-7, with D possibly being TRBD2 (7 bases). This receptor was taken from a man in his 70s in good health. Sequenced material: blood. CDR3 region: CASSFSGGAYEQYS. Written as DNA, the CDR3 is TGTGCCAGCAGCTTTTCGGGGGGCGCGTACGAGCAGTACTCC.